The 20 T cell receptor beta chains given below trace back to one sample, sequenced in a study of cytomegalovirus exposure and HLA in healthy donors. The PCR ran on 60 Vbeta and 13 Jbeta primers. Here immunoSEQ multiplex PCR was the method, and the copy in TCRdb shows in-frame clones only, minus some. The table lists some 150,000 clones, approximately 80% of them singletons, with roughly a tenth in the top ten. Material: PBMCs. The receptors shown here come from a middle-aged man in good health and CMV-seropositive.

In this sample, this clone turned up once. The chain is built from TRBV9 and TRBJ2-6, with no clear D. The CDR3 totals 15 residues. The ends were cut back, 0 bases at V and 0 bases at J, with 4 bases in the middle. Germline CDR1 SGDLS, CDR2 YYNGEE. CDR3 protein: CASSVARSGANVLTF. The CDR3 DNA reads TGTGCCAGCAGCGTAGCGCGCTCTGGGGCCAACGTCCTGACTTTC.

The V call is TRBV14, the J call TRBJ1-4; D is uncertain. The germline V and J ends were trimmed by 0 bases and 3 bases, with 8 bases remaining between them. The CDR3 consists of 15 residues. From germline, CDR1 is SGHDN and CDR2 FVKESK. The CDR3 loop is CASSQERVPNEKLFF. The DNA of the CDR3 is TGTGCCAGCAGCCAAGAGAGGGTCCCTAATGAAAAACTGTTTTTT.

The V gene is TRBV30, the J gene TRBJ2-1; TRBD2 agrees at 7 bases. CDR3 length: 14 residues. With V trimmed by 4 bases and J by 3 bases, 6 bases remained unmatched. Germline CDR1 and CDR2: GTSNPN and SVGIG (reference sequence). In nucleotides, the CDR3 is TGTGCCTGGAAACCTAGCGGAGACTACAATGAGCAGTTCTTC. Translating gives CAWKPSGDYNEQFF.

This clone was observed a few times. The chain has TRBV6-5 and TRBJ1-6, with a possible D match to TRBD1 (6 bases). Trimming removed 7 bases at V and 11 bases at J, with 18 bases between. CDR3 length: 14 residues. The V gene's germline CDR1 is MNHEY and CDR2 SVGAGI. The CDR3 spells CASTSKQGVPPLHF. The CDR3 bases are TGTGCCAGCACCTCGAAACAGGGTGTTCCACCCCTCCACTTT.

The J gene is TRBJ2-5, the V gene TRBV19; 10 bases fit TRBD2. The J call may be faulty, since TRBJ2-7 better matches the DNA end. This CDR3 is 15 amino acids long. The germline V gene encodes CDR1 LNHDA and CDR2 SQIVND (reference sequence). CDR3 in DNA: TGTGCCAGTAGTATAGCGCTAGCGGGAGCTTACGAGCAGTACTTC. Its protein is CASSIALAGAYEQYF.

This chain connects TRBV14 to TRBJ2-7; the D gene is possibly TRBD1 (6 bases). V was pared by 3 bases and J by 9 bases, with 15 bases between. The CDR3 covers 13 residues. CDR1 and CDR2 (germline): SGHDN, FVKESK. This chain's CDR3 is CASSQTDSSGQYF. CDR3 DNA: TGTGCCAGCAGCCAGACGGACAGTTCAGGGCAGTACTTC.

A few counts support this clone. The CDR3, as DNA: TGCGCCAGCCCTAGGATTTGGGTAGGCTACGAGCAGTACTTC. Protein product: CASPRIWVGYEQYF. The V gene is TRBV4-1, the J gene TRBJ2-7; D uncertain. V lost 8 bases and J lost 3, with 17 bases in between. CDR1 MGHRA and CDR2 YSYEKL come from the germline V gene. The CDR3 spans 14 residues.

The V call is TRBV27, the J call TRBJ1-2, with D tentatively TRBD1 (5 bases). This CDR3 comprises 16 residues. Germline V gene data show CDR1 as MNHEY and CDR2 as SMNVEV (reference sequence). V lost 2 bases to trimming and J lost 5 bases, with 18 bases between them. Written as DNA, the CDR3 is TGTGCCAGCAGTTTAGACCCCGCGTGGGGGGTGTATGGCTACACCTTC. Its translation: CASSLDPAWGVYGYTF.

This chain uses TRBV7-8 with TRBJ2-2; D gene unclear. CDR3 length: 15 residues. Germline CDR1 reads SGHVS; CDR2 reads FQNEAQ. Trimming cost V 1 base and J 1 base, with 7 bases left between them. The CDR3, as DNA: TGTGCCAGCAGCTTAGGTCCGGGGAACACCGGGGAGCTGTTTTTT. Translated, it gives CASSLGPGNTGELFF.

V gene TRBV9 combines with J gene TRBJ1-2; D is possibly TRBD1 (6 bases). Per germline, CDR1 SGDLS and CDR2 YYNGEE. The CDR3 length is 15 residues. The V and J ends lost 3 bases and 4 bases respectively, with 16 bases between them. Written as DNA, the CDR3 is TGTGCCAGCAGCGGACCGTCAGGGGCGGTCTATGGCTACACCTTC. This translates into CASSGPSGAVYGYTF.

The chain combines TRBV7-9 with TRBJ2-7; 7 bases match TRBD1. Germline V CDR1 and CDR2: SEHNR, FQNEAQ (reference sequence). The CDR3 covers 14 residues. V was clipped by 2 bases and J by 3 bases; unmatched bases: 4. The CDR3 nucleotides are TGTGCCAGCAGCTTACGGGACAGTAGCTACGAGCAGTACTTC. It translates to CASSLRDSSYEQYF.

The V and J genes are TRBV21-1 and TRBJ2-3; the table's D gene call, TRBD2, was not cross checked with the DNA. TRBV21-1 has pseudogene status. This CDR3 has 19 residues. Written as DNA, the CDR3 is TGTGCCAGCAGCAAGTGCGGGAAGGGAGGGGTAGAAGTAAGGAGTACGCAGTATTTT. It yields the protein CASSKCGKGGVEVRSTQYF.

The chain couples TRBV2 to TRBJ2-2; a weak D match, TRBD2 (5 bases). V was shortened by 11 bases and J by 0 bases, with 10 bases between the two germline ends. CDR1 is SNHLY, CDR2 FYNNEI, per germline. The CDR3 length is 13 residues. This CDR3 is CAAGTANTGELFF. The CDR3, as DNA: TGTGCCGCGGGTACCGCGAACACCGGGGAGCTGTTTTTT. The variable domain in full, completed from reference TRBV2 and TRBJ2-2, reads EPEVTQTPSHQVTQMGQEVILRCVPISNHLYFYWYRQILGQKVEFLVSFYNNEISEKSEIFDDQFSVERPDGSNFTLKIRSTKLEDSAMYFCAAGTANTGELFFGEGSRLTVL.

V gene TRBV15 combines with J gene TRBJ2-7, with 7 bases aligning to TRBD1. Germline values: CDR1 LNHNV, CDR2 YYDKDF (reference sequence). J gave up 2 bases and V 4 bases, and 5 bases lay outside the gene matches. The CDR3 has 14 residues. CDR3 coding DNA: TGTGCCACCAGCACCCGGGACAGTCCCTACGAGCAGTACTTC. It yields the protein CATSTRDSPYEQYF.

The J gene is TRBJ1-4, the V gene TRBV28; D possibly corresponds to TRBD1 (6 bases). The CDR3 length is 15 residues. CDR1 and CDR2 (germline): MDHEN, SYDVKM. V was clipped by 5 bases and J by 8 bases, with 18 bases between them. The CDR3 spells CASSTTWDISEKLFF. CDR3 bases: TGTGCCAGCAGTACTACCTGGGACATCTCCGAAAAACTGTTTTTT.

This chain uses TRBV10-3 with TRBJ1-6; D is possibly TRBD1 (5 bases). From germline, CDR1 is ENHRY and CDR2 SYGVKD. The CDR3 is 12 residues long. V was cut by 10 bases and J by 8 bases, with 12 bases left in between. Here the CDR3 DNA reads TGTGCCACGCGGGACCGAGATTCACCCCTCCACTTT. This encodes CATRDRDSPLHF.

The chain is built from TRBV4-1 and TRBJ1-3; 7 nucleotides match TRBD1. Trimming removed 4 bases from V and 4 bases from J; junction bases left unmatched: 4. This CDR3 comprises 14 residues. Germline values: CDR1 MGHRA, CDR2 YSYEKL. Here the CDR3 DNA reads TGCGCCAGCAGCCCGGGGACAGACGGAAACACCATATATTTT. It specifies CASSPGTDGNTIYF.

The chain links TRBV7-9 to TRBJ2-7; 8 nucleotides match TRBD1. The germline gives CDR1 SEHNR, CDR2 FQNEAQ (reference sequence). The CDR3 spans 14 residues. The junction had 3 bases not matched to a gene; V was cut back by 5 bases and J by 0 bases. The CDR3 nucleotides read TGTGCCAGCAGCGGGGACAGGATCTCCTACGAGCAGTACTTC. Translating it yields CASSGDRISYEQYF.

The chain joins TRBV11-1 to TRBJ2-2; a possible D gene is TRBD1 (5 bases). The CDR3 contains 16 residues. With 1 base removed from V and 6 bases from J, the gap between germline ends came to 15 bases. The germline V gene has CDR1 SGHAT and CDR2 FQDESV (reference sequence). DNA of the CDR3: TGTGCCAGCAGCTTAGTAGGGGATGGAACCGCCGGGGAGCTGTTTTTT. This encodes CASSLVGDGTAGELFF.

V and J are TRBV2 and TRBJ2-5; D is perhaps TRBD1 (7 bases). CDR1 SNHLY and CDR2 FYNNEI come from the germline V gene. The V end lost 6 bases, the J end lost 4 bases, and 30 bases lay between the germline ends. The CDR3 has 19 residues. The CDR3 sequence is CASSPLRPGGRLTIETQYF. In nucleotides, the CDR3 is TGTGCCAGCAGCCCCCTTCGGCCAGGGGGGCGCCTGACCATAGAGACCCAGTACTTC. Using reference TRBV2 and TRBJ2-5 for the parts outside the CDR3, the full variable domain is EPEVTQTPSHQVTQMGQEVILRCVPISNHLYFYWYRQILGQKVEFLVSFYNNEISEKSEIFDDQFSVERPDGSNFTLKIRSTKLEDSAMYFCASSPLRPGGRLTIETQYFGPGTRLLVL.